One sample yielded the 24 T cell receptor beta chains listed below, sequenced in a study of T-cell memory formation after mild COVID-19. TCRdb reprocessed the 5' RACE reads via MiXCR and lists one record per CDR3 protein. This sample has 550,000 to 700,000 distinct CDR3 sequences, with 18% found just once. Specimen: PBMCs or a T cell subset sorted from them (not recorded which). The receptors originated from an adult woman who had mild COVID-19 (a few samples of this study predate the infection). Cell type and time point are not known.

The chain recombines TRBV20-1 with TRBJ2-7, with 11 bases that match TRBD2. V shed 6 bases, J shed 1 base, and the junction held 11 bases outside the gene matches. Germline V gene lookup returns CDR1 DFQATT and CDR2 SNEGSKA (reference sequence). The CDR3 length is 16 residues. The CDR3 nucleotides are TGCAGTGCCGCCGGGTTAGCGGGAGGGCCGTCCTACGAGCAGTACTTC. Encoded protein: CSAAGLAGGPSYEQYF.

This chain uses TRBV7-9 with TRBJ1-5; tentative D call: TRBD1 (5 bases). This CDR3 spans 15 amino acids. Germline values: CDR1 SEHNR, CDR2 FQNEAQ (reference sequence). The V gene lost 4 bases and the J gene lost 11 bases, with 21 bases spanning the gap. The CDR3 DNA reads as TGTGCCAGCAGCTCGGAGGTGGGGCCACGGCAGACCCAGCATTTT. This sequence encodes CASSSEVGPRQTQHF.

A few counts support this clonotype. This CDR3 reads CASSSPGQSSETQYF. Written as DNA, the CDR3 is TGTGCCAGCAGTTCCCCGGGACAGAGCTCGGAGACCCAGTACTTC. The chain joins TRBV27 to TRBJ2-5, with TRBD1 identical over 7 bases. The CDR3 runs to 15 residues. Unmatched junction bases numbered 10, after V lost 4 bases and J lost 5 bases. Germline loops: CDR1 MNHEY, CDR2 SMNVEV (reference sequence).

This clonotype was seen more than once but under ten times. The chain has TRBV18 and TRBJ2-1, with 7 bases aligning to TRBD2. This CDR3 comprises 15 residues. Germline V lookup: CDR1 KGHSH, CDR2 LQKENI. V gave up 6 bases and J gave up 4 bases; unmatched junction bases: 9. In DNA, the CDR3 is TGTGCCAGCTCCCGCTCGACTAGCATTTACAATGAGCAGTTCTTC. Its protein is CASSRSTSIYNEQFF.

Of note for this clonotype: An end of the junction differs from the germline gene, which may be a read error. The V call is TRBV12-3 or TRBV12-4, the J call TRBJ2-1; D is uncertain. The CDR3 loop spans 8 amino acids. CDR3 DNA: TGTGCCAGCAGTTTAGACCACTTC. Translating it yields CASSLDHF.

The chain links TRBV9 to TRBJ1-2; D not resolved. Trimming pared 0 bases from V and 6 bases from J, leaving 12 bases between. This CDR3 contains 14 residues. The germline CDR1 and CDR2 sequences are SGDLS and YYNGEE. This chain's CDR3 is CASSVVGPGDGYTF. In nucleotides, the CDR3 is TGTGCCAGCAGCGTAGTCGGTCCTGGGGATGGCTACACCTTC.

This clonotype was seen a few times. The chain recombines TRBV15 with TRBJ2-1; TRBD2 matches at 14 bases. V shed 1 base, J shed 8 bases, and the junction held 4 bases outside the gene matches. Germline assignment: CDR1 LNHNV and CDR2 YYDKDF (reference sequence). There are 16 residues in the CDR3. The chain's CDR3 is CATSRVGLAGVDEQFF. CDR3 DNA: TGTGCCACCAGCAGAGTGGGACTAGCGGGAGTGGATGAGCAGTTCTTC.

This sequence joins TRBV6-5 and TRBJ1-2; D is perhaps TRBD1 (6 bases). V dropped 2 bases and J dropped 5 bases, with 15 bases sitting between them. The CDR3 totals 15 residues. Germline CDR1 and CDR2: MNHEY and SVGAGI. CDR3 in DNA: TGTGCCAGCAGTTACGGGGGGACATCAGGATATGGCTACACCTTC. Residues: CASSYGGTSGYGYTF.

CDR3 in amino acids: CASSLSGQGNQPQHF. In DNA form, the CDR3 reads TGTGCCAGCAGTTTATCGGGACAGGGTAATCAGCCCCAGCATTTT. This chain joins TRBV27 and TRBJ1-5; TRBD1 matches 9 bases. The V and J ends lost 0 bases and 4 bases, in that order; junction bases with no gene match: 1. CDR3 length equals 15 residues. Germline assignment: CDR1 MNHEY and CDR2 SMNVEV (reference sequence).

This chain connects TRBV21-1 to TRBJ1-1; the table's D gene call, TRBD1, was not cross checked with the DNA. TRBV21-1 is described as a pseudogene. This CDR3 has 16 amino acids. CDR3 sequence reads: CASSKIPTGRNTEAFF. The CDR3 bases are TGTGCCAGCAGCAAAATCCCGACAGGGAGGAACACTGAAGCTTTCTTT.

The table lists this clonotype with a few counts. The J gene is TRBJ2-3, the V gene TRBV20-1; unclear D gene. Trimming shortened V by 3 bases and J by 3 bases, and 13 bases separated the two germline ends. There are 14 residues in the CDR3. CDR1 and CDR2 from the germline V gene are DFQATT and SNEGSKA (reference sequence). The CDR3 loop is CSASPWMETDTQYF. CDR3 in DNA: TGCAGTGCTAGTCCTTGGATGGAGACAGATACGCAGTATTTT.

This clonotype was observed a handful of times. V usage is TRBV5-5 and J usage is TRBJ2-1; weak D call: TRBD2 (6 bases). V lost 7 bases and J lost 7, with 9 bases in between. The CDR3 contains 11 residues. Germline CDR1 is SGHKS and CDR2 is YYEKEE (reference sequence). The CDR3, as DNA: TGTGCCAGCGGAGGGGCTAATGAGCAGTTCTTC. It encodes CASGGANEQFF.

The V and J genes are TRBV5-1 and TRBJ2-3, with TRBD1 matching 7 bases. V gave up 3 bases and J gave up 0 bases; unmatched junction bases: 7. Germline CDR1 SGHRS, CDR2 YFSETQ. There are 16 residues in the CDR3. CDR3 sequence (DNA): TGCGCCAGCAGCTCTAACAGGGGACCTAGCACAGATACGCAGTATTTT. Translation: CASSSNRGPSTDTQYF.

This clonotype was detected a few times. The V and J genes are TRBV20-1 and TRBJ1-5, with D unresolved. The length of the CDR3 is 14 residues. Trimming stripped 4 bases from V and 3 bases from J, with 13 bases between. Germline V gives CDR1 DFQATT, CDR2 SNEGSKA (reference sequence). In DNA form, the CDR3 reads TGCAGTGCTATTTTAGGGCCGACCAATCAGCCCCAGCATTTT. This codes for CSAILGPTNQPQHF.

This clonotype was seen more than once but under ten times. This chain links TRBV5-4 with TRBJ1-2; D gene uncertain. This CDR3 spans 13 amino acids. The ends were cut back, 0 bases at V and 4 bases at J, with 7 bases in the middle. The V gene's germline CDR1 is SGHNT and CDR2 YYREEE (reference sequence). CDR3 DNA: TGTGCCAGCAGCTTGGAGAGAGTCTATGGCTACACCTTC. This encodes CASSLERVYGYTF.

This rearrangement joins TRBV3-1 to TRBJ2-1; TRBD2 aligns across 10 bases. CDR3 length: 17 amino acids. The junction had 13 bases not matched to a gene; V was cut back by 4 bases and J by 7 bases. Per the germline V gene, CDR1 is LGHDT and CDR2 is YNNKEL (reference sequence). CDR3 protein: CASSPRRSGRAPNEQFF. The CDR3 DNA reads TGTGCCAGCAGCCCTCGCCGGAGCGGGAGGGCGCCTAATGAGCAGTTCTTC.

This clonotype was seen a handful of times. The V gene is TRBV24-1, the J gene TRBJ1-2; the D gene is possibly TRBD1 (6 bases). The CDR3 contains 13 residues. Germline V CDR1 and CDR2: KGHDR, SFDVKD. Trimming cost V 3 bases and J 4 bases, with 8 bases left between them. The CDR3 loop is CATSDGGPYGYTF. The CDR3 coding sequence is TGTGCCACCAGTGATGGGGGGCCCTATGGCTACACCTTC.

The chain uses TRBV5-6 and TRBJ2-2; D unclear. V was shortened by 2 bases and J by 6 bases, with 5 bases between the two germline ends. CDR1 and CDR2 (germline): SGHDT, YYEEEE. This CDR3 has 12 residues. CDR3 DNA sequence: TGTGCCAGCAGCTTTCTGGCCGGGGAGCTGTTTTTT. Protein: CASSFLAGELFF.

The chain has TRBV3-1 and TRBJ2-5, with a tentative D call TRBD2 (5 bases). Germline values: CDR1 LGHDT, CDR2 YNNKEL (reference sequence). This CDR3 contains 14 residues. Trimming removed 1 base at V and 5 bases at J, with 11 bases between. The CDR3 DNA reads TGTGCCAGCAGCCAAGTCGTCAGGAGGGAGACCCAGTACTTC. It translates to CASSQVVRRETQYF.

V usage is TRBV13 and J usage is TRBJ2-1; D unresolved. The CDR3 has 13 amino acids. Germline CDR1 reads PRHDT; CDR2 reads FYEKMQ (reference sequence). Between the trimmed V and J ends, which lost 5 bases and 7 bases, there was a span of 12 bases. The CDR3 is CASSNTVLNEQFF. CDR3 bases: TGTGCCAGCAGCAACACGGTCCTAAATGAGCAGTTCTTC.

The chain combines TRBV9 with TRBJ1-1, with D hard to call. This CDR3 region has 18 residues. Trimming pared 1 base from V and 2 bases from J, leaving 21 bases between. In germline, CDR1 is SGDLS, CDR2 YYNGEE. The CDR3 DNA follows: TGTGCCAGCAGCGTAACAGTATTAAGTCCTTCGGGCAACACTGAAGCTTTCTTT. Translated: CASSVTVLSPSGNTEAFF. The variable domain in full, completed from reference TRBV9 and TRBJ1-1, reads DSGVTQTPKHLITATGQRVTLRCSPRSGDLSVYWYQQSLDQGLQFLIQYYNGEERAKGNILERFSAQQFPDLHSELNLSSLELGDSALYFCASSVTVLSPSGNTEAFFGQGTRLTVV.

This clonotype was detected only a few times. This rearrangement joins TRBV6-5 to TRBJ1-1, with TRBD1 matching 11 bases. The CDR3 runs 15 residues. With 7 bases clipped from V and 5 bases from J, the junction kept 9 bases outside the gene matches. Germline V CDR1 and CDR2: MNHEY, SVGAGI. The CDR3 is CASIAGTGGRTEAFF. The CDR3 DNA is TGTGCCAGCATTGCCGGGACAGGGGGTCGGACTGAAGCTTTCTTT.

This clonotype turned up a few times. The chain uses TRBV12-3 or TRBV12-4 and TRBJ1-1; D is undetermined. The CDR3 has 11 residues. The germline V and J ends were trimmed by 3 bases and 5 bases, with 4 bases remaining between them. The CDR3 here is CASSFRTEAFF. The CDR3 nucleotides read TGTGCCAGCAGTTTTAGAACTGAAGCTTTCTTT.

The chain carries TRBV11-2 and TRBJ1-2; 10 bases are shared with TRBD1. V shed 1 base, J shed 8 bases, and the junction held 13 bases outside the gene matches. Germline V gene sequence: CDR1 SGHAT, CDR2 FQNNGV. This CDR3 is 17 amino acids long. The CDR3 is CASSLVPDRGFSRGYTF. The CDR3 nucleotides read TGTGCCAGCAGCTTAGTCCCGGACAGGGGGTTTTCGCGGGGCTACACCTTC. The variable domain in full, completed from reference TRBV11-2 and TRBJ1-2, reads EAGVAQSPRYKIIEKRQSVAFWCNPISGHATLYWYQQILGQGPKLLIQFQNNGVVDDSQLPKDRFSAERLKGVDSTLKIQPAKLEDSAVYLCASSLVPDRGFSRGYTFGSGTRLTVV.